This is a list of T cell receptor beta chains from one sample in a study of cytomegalovirus exposure and HLA in healthy donors. Clones were sequenced by immunoSEQ multiplex PCR, and TCRdb holds only the in-frame ones, with some missing. This table has about 140,000 clones, roughly 77% appearing once. The sequenced sample consisted of PBMCs. The receptors originated from a man aged 30 to 45 in good health and CMV-seronegative. CDR3s include the opening cysteine and the closing phenylalanine or tryptophan. D genes are given only for firm matches. Expanded clones are given a class, and other clones once, few, many or no size at all.

J gene | D gene | clone size | V gene | CDR3 DNA | CDR3 protein
TRBJ1-3 | . | few | TRBV6-6 | TGTGCCAGCGTCGGGGTCACTGGAAACACCATATATTTT | CASVGVTGNTIYF
TRBJ2-3 | TRBD1 | . | TRBV5-1 | TGCGCCAGCAGCTTTGGGACAGCCACAGATACGCAGTATTTT | CASSFGTATDTQYF
TRBJ2-7 | . | . | TRBV7-2 | TGTGCCAGCAGCTCCAGTTGGGGACAATACGAGCAGTACTTC | CASSSSWGQYEQYF
TRBJ1-1 | . | . | TRBV18 | TGTGCCAGCAGCAGACAGACGAACACTGAAGCTTTCTTT | CASSRQTNTEAFF
TRBJ1-1 | TRBD1 | few | TRBV29-1 | TGCAGCGTTGCGGGACAGGAGAACACTGAAGCTTTCTTT | CSVAGQENTEAFF
TRBJ2-7 | . | once | TRBV6-1 | TGTGCCAGCAGAAAATTCCGACAGGACTCCTACGAGCAGTACTTC | CASRKFRQDSYEQYF
TRBJ2-4 | TRBD2 | . | TRBV28 | TGTGCCACCAAGGGCCCCGGGACTAGCGGGGGGGCGCAGTACTTC | CATKGPGTSGGAQYF
TRBJ1-2 | TRBD1 | . | TRBV6-1 | TGTGCCAGCAGTGAAGCGCTGGACAGGCGTTATGGCTACACCTTC | CASSEALDRRYGYTF
TRBJ1-5 | TRBD1 | . | TRBV18 | TGTGCCAGCTCAGGACAGGGGGCAAGCCGCAATCAGCCCCAGCATTTT | CASSGQGASRNQPQHF
TRBJ1-1 | . | . | TRBV14 | TGTGCCAGCAGAGGGAGCCGGGACAAGGAAAACACTGAAGCTTTCTTT | CASRGSRDKENTEAFF
TRBJ1-1 | . | . | TRBV19 | TGTGCCAGTAGGGGCCCAAAGTCTGGGCAGGAAGCTTTCTTT | CASRGPKSGQEAFF
TRBJ1-1 | TRBD1 | . | TRBV7-9 | TGTGCCAGCAGCCTCGGGACAGGGGGAAACACTGAAGCTTTCTTT | CASSLGTGGNTEAFF
TRBJ2-1 | . | . | TRBV19 | TGTGCCAGTAGTATAGACATCTACAATGAGCAGTTCTTC | CASSIDIYNEQFF
TRBJ2-2 | TRBD2 | . | TRBV13 | TGTGCCAGCAGCTCCAGTCCCGGGACTAGCGGGAGGGCCGGGGAGCTGTTTTTT | CASSSSPGTSGRAGELFF
TRBJ1-1 | . | . | TRBV5-4 | TGTGCCAGCAGCTTGGGTGCAGGGTCTGGGGCTTTCTTT | CASSLGAGSGAFF
TRBJ1-1 | . | once | TRBV25-1 | TGTGCCAGCAGTGAATCAAGATGGAGCACTGAAGCTTTCTTT | CASSESRWSTEAFF
TRBJ2-7 | TRBD2 | . | TRBV10-1 | TGCGCCAGCAGTGGGTCTAGCGGGAGGGCCCCGTCTGGTACCTACGAGCAGTACTTC | CASSGSSGRAPSGTYEQYF
TRBJ1-6 | . | . | TRBV7-9 | TGTTCCAGCAGCTTAGCACAGGGTAATTCACCCCTCCACTTT | CSSSLAQGNSPLHF
TRBJ2-1 | TRBD2 | . | TRBV10-1 | TGCGCCAGCAGTGATACGGGGGGGGGTTCGGGTGAGCAGTTCTTC | CASSDTGGGSGEQFF
TRBJ2-7 | TRBD1 | . | TRBV28 | TGTGCCAGCAGTTCCGGACAGGGGCCCTACGAGCAGTACTTC | CASSSGQGPYEQYF
TRBJ2-3 | . | . | TRBV7-9 | TGTGCCAGCAGCCCTCCACTCACAGATACGCAGTATTTT | CASSPPLTDTQYF
TRBJ2-7 | . | . | TRBV5-1 | TGCGCCAGGAATTACAGGGTCCCCAGCTCCTACGAGCAGTACTTC | CARNYRVPSSYEQYF
TRBJ1-5 | TRBD1 | medium-sized | TRBV18 | TGTGCCAGCTCGCAAGTCCAGGGGGATCAGCCCCAGCATTTT | CASSQVQGDQPQHF
TRBJ2-3 | TRBD2 | . | TRBV7-3 | TGTGCCAGCAGCTATAGCGGGACTAGCACAGATACGCAGTATTTT | CASSYSGTSTDTQYF
TRBJ2-2 | . | . | TRBV19 | TGTGCCAGTAGTATCTTAGGACACCGTTATGGGGAGCTGTTTTTT | CASSILGHRYGELFF
TRBJ1-6 | . | . | TRBV10-3 | TGTGCCATCGCCGAGTACGGAGGGGCCCTCCACTTT | CAIAEYGGALHF
TRBJ1-1 | . | . | TRBV4-1 | TGCGCCAGCAGCCAAGATGGATCGGGGAACACTGAAGCTTTCTTT | CASSQDGSGNTEAFF
TRBJ2-1 | TRBD2 | once | TRBV6-4 | TGTGCCAGCAGTGACTCGGCGGGAGGGTGGGGTGAGCAGTTCTTC | CASSDSAGGWGEQFF
TRBJ2-7 | TRBD2 | . | TRBV27 | TGTGCCTCAAGTTGGACGGGACTAGCGGAATGGGGAGAGCAGTACTTC | CASSWTGLAEWGEQYF
TRBJ2-5 | TRBD2 | . | TRBV5-4 | TGTGCCAGCAGCTTGTCCCGACTAGCGGGGGGGTACCAAGAGACCCAGTACTTC | CASSLSRLAGGYQETQYF
TRBJ1-2 | . | . | TRBV27 | TGTGCCAGCAGTCCGTCGACCCCAGCGTATGGCTACACCTTC | CASSPSTPAYGYTF
TRBJ2-4 | TRBD2 | few | TRBV5-3 | TGTGCCAGAAGCTTCGGGAGGCGGGCCAAAAACATTCAGTACTTC | CARSFGRRAKNIQYF
TRBJ2-2 | TRBD1 | . | TRBV9 | TGTGCCAGCAGCGCGCGACCTAACCTCTGGACAGGGGGCAACACCGGGGAGCTGTTTTTT | CASSARPNLWTGGNTGELFF
TRBJ1-1 | TRBD1 | . | TRBV28 | TGTGCCAGCCGACTTGACAGGGAGACGAACACTGAAGCTTTCTTT | CASRLDRETNTEAFF
TRBJ2-7 | TRBD1 | . | TRBV7-9 | TGTGCCAGCAGCTTATTGTTGACACAGGGGGGCGAGCAGTACTTC | CASSLLLTQGGEQYF
TRBJ1-1 | TRBD1 | . | TRBV5-1 | TGCGCCAGCAGCCTAAATGGACAGGGGGCCACTGAAGCTTTCTTT | CASSLNGQGATEAFF
TRBJ2-3 | TRBD2 | . | TRBV10-3 | TGTGCCATCAGTGAGGGGCTAGCGGGAGTGGCAGATACGCAGTATTTT | CAISEGLAGVADTQYF
TRBJ2-7 | . | few | TRBV7-9 | TGTGCCAGCAGGAGACGGGACATCGCCTACGAGCAGTACTTC | CASRRRDIAYEQYF
TRBJ2-1 | TRBD2 | . | TRBV4-2 | TGTGCCAGCAGCCAAGACCTAGCGGAGATCTACAATGAGCAGTTCTTC | CASSQDLAEIYNEQFF
TRBJ2-1 | TRBD2 | once | TRBV28 | TGTGCCAGCACGAGACTAGCGGGATCCCGGAGTTACAATGAGCAGTTCTTC | CASTRLAGSRSYNEQFF
TRBJ1-1 | TRBD1 | . | TRBV25-1 | TGTGCCAGCATTCCCTACCCCACAGGGGGCAGGGACACTGAAGCTTTCTTT | CASIPYPTGGRDTEAFF